This TCR beta chain emerged from a study of blood T cell repertoires in COVID-19. The germline V gene has CDR1 LNHDA and CDR2 SQIVND (reference sequence). V lost 4 bases, J lost 5 bases, and 9 bases stayed unmatched. The CDR3 has 15 residues. Only in-frame clones appear in the TCRdb table, and some are missing; sequencing was by immunoSEQ multiplex PCR. The table has under 250,000 clones, 65% to 85% seen once. The chain couples TRBV19 to TRBJ1-2, with 8 bases lining up with TRBD1. The sequence derives from a middle-aged man with active or convalescent COVID-19. The specimen was peripheral blood. The chain's CDR3 is CASSTRDRLIYGYTF. As DNA, the CDR3 is TGTGCCAGTAGTACCCGGGACAGGCTCATATATGGCTACACCTTC.